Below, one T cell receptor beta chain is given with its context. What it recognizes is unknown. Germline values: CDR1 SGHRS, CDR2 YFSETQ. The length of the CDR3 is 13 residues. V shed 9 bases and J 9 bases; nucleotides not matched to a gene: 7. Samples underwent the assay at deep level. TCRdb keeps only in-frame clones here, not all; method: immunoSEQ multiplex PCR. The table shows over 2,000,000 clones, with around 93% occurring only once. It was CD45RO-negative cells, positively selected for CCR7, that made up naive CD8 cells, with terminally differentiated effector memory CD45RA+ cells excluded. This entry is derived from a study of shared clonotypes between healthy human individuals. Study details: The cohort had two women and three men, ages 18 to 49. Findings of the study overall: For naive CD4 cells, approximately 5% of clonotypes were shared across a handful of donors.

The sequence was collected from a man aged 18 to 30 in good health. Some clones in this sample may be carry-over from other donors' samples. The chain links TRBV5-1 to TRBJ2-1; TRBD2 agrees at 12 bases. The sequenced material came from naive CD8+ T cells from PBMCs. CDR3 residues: CATSSGRAVEQFF. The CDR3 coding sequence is TGCGCCACCTCTAGCGGGAGGGCCGTTGAGCAGTTCTTC.